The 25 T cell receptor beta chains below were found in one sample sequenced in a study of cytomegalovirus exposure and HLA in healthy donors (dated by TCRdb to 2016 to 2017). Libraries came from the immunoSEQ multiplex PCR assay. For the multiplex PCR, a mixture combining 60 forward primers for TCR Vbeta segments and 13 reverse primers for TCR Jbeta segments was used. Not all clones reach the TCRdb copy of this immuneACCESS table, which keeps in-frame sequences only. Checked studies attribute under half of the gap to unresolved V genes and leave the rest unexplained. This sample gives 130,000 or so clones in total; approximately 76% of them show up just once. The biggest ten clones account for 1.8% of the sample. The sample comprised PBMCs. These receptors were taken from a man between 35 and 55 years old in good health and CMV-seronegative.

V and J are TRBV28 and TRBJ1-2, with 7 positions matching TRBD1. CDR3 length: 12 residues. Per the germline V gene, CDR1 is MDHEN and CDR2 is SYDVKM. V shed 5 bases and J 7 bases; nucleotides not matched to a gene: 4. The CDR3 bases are TGTGCCAGCAGTGACAGGGTCGGTGGCTACACCTTC. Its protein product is CASSDRVGGYTF.

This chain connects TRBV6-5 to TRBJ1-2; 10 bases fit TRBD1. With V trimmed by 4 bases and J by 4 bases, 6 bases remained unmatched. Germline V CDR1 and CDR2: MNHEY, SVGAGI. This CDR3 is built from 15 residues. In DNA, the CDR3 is TGTGCCAGCAGTTCCCGGGACAGGGGATTCTATGGCTACACCTTC. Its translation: CASSSRDRGFYGYTF.

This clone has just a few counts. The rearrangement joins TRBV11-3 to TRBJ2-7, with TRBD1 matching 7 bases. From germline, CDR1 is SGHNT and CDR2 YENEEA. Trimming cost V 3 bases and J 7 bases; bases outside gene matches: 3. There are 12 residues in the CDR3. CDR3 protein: CASSLTGREQYF. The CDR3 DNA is TGTGCCAGCAGCTTGACAGGGCGAGAGCAGTACTTC.

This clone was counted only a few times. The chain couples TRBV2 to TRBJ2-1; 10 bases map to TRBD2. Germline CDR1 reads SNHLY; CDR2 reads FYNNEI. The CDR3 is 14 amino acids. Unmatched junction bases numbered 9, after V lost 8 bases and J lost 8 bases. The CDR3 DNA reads TGTGCCAGCCTACTAGCGGGGCCTTGGGATGAGCAGTTCTTC. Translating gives CASLLAGPWDEQFF.

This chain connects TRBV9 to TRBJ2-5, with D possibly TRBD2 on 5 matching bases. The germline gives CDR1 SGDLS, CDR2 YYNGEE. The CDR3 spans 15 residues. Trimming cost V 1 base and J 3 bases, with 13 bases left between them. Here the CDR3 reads CASSVSSSPKETQYF. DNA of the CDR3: TGTGCCAGCAGCGTATCTTCTAGCCCTAAAGAGACCCAGTACTTC.

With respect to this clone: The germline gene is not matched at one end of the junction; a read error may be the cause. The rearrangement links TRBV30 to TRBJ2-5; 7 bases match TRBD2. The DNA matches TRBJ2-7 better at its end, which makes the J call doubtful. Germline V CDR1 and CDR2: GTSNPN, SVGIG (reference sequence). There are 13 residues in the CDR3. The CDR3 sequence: CARSVVRGDEQYF. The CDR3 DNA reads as TGTGCCCGGAGTGTAGTACGGGGGGACGAGCAGTACTTC.

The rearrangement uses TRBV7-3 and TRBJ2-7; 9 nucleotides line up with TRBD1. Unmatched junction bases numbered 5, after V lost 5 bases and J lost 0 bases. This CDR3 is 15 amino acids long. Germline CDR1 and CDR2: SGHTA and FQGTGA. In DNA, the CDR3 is TGTGCCAGCAGCCCAACAGGGGGCCCCTCCTACGAGCAGTACTTC. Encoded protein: CASSPTGGPSYEQYF.

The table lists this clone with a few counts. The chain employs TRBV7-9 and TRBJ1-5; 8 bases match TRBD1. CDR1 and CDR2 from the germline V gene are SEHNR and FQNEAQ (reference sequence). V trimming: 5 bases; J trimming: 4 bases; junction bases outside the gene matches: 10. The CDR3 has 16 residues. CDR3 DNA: TGTGCCAGCAGCCAGGGGGGGACAGGACCGAATCAGCCCCAGCATTTT. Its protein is CASSQGGTGPNQPQHF.

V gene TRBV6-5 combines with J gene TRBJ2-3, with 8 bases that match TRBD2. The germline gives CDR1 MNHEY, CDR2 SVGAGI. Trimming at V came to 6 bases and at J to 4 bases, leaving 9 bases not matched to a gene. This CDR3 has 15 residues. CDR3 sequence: CASRITSGRPDTQYF. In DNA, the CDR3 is TGTGCCAGCAGGATTACTAGCGGTCGCCCAGATACGCAGTATTTT.

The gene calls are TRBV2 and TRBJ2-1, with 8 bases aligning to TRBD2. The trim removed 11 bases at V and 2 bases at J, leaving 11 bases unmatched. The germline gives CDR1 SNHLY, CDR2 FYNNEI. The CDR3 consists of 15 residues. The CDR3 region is CAGCGTREPYNEQFF. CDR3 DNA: TGTGCCGGTTGCGGGACTAGGGAGCCCTACAATGAGCAGTTCTTC.

CDR3 sequence reads: CATSRDLGTGRYEQYF. The CDR3, as DNA: TGTGCCACCAGCAGAGATCTAGGGACAGGACGCTACGAGCAGTACTTC. The chain carries TRBV15 and TRBJ2-7, with 8 bases lining up with TRBD1. The V gene's germline CDR1 is LNHNV and CDR2 YYDKDF (reference sequence). Unmatched junction bases numbered 7, after V lost 0 bases and J lost 3 bases. The CDR3 sequence is 16 residues long.

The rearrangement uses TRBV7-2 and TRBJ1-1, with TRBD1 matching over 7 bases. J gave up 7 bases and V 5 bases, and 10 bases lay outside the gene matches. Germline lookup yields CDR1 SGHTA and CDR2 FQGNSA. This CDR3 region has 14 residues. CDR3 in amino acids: CASSQGPNRGEAFF. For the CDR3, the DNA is TGTGCCAGCAGCCAAGGCCCTAACAGGGGTGAAGCTTTCTTT.

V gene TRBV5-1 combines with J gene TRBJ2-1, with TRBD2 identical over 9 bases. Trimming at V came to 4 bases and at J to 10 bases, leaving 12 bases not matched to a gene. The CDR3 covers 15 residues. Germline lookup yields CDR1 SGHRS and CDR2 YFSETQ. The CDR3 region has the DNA TGCGCCAGCAGCCCTAGCGGGACCGGGGGTAGGGAGCAGTTCTTC. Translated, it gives CASSPSGTGGREQFF.

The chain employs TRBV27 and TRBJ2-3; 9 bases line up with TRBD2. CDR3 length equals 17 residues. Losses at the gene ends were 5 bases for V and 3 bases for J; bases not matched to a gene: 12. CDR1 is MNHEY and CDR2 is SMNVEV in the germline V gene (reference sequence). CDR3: CASSPVAGVEMTDTQYF. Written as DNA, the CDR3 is TGTGCCAGCAGTCCAGTAGCGGGAGTAGAAATGACAGATACGCAGTATTTT.

For the CDR3, the DNA is TGTGCCAGTAGTATAGATCGCGGGAAAGGCACAGATACGCAGTATTTT. Translating it yields CASSIDRGKGTDTQYF. This sequence joins TRBV19 and TRBJ2-3, with D maybe TRBD2 (6 bases). V was shortened by 0 bases and J by 1 base, with 11 bases between the two germline ends. Germline V CDR1 and CDR2: LNHDA, SQIVND (reference sequence). The CDR3 consists of 16 residues.

The CDR3 region has the DNA TGTGCCAGCAGCTTAATGTACGGGGGGCCAGGCACAGATACGCAGTATTTT. This sequence encodes CASSLMYGGPGTDTQYF. This chain links TRBV7-3 with TRBJ2-3; TRBD2 might be the D (7 bases). This CDR3 has 17 amino acids. With 1 base removed from V and 1 base from J, the gap between germline ends came to 15 bases. Germline values: CDR1 SGHTA, CDR2 FQGTGA.

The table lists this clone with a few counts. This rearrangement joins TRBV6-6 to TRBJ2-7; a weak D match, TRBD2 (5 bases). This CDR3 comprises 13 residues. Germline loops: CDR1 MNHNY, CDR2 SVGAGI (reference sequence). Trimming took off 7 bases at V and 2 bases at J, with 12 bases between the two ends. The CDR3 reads CASKQDSAYEQYF. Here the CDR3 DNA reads TGTGCCAGCAAGCAGGACTCGGCCTACGAGCAGTACTTC.

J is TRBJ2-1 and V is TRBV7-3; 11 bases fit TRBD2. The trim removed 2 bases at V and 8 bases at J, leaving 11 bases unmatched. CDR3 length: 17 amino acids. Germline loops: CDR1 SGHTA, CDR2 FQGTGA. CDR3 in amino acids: CASSLGLAGGWGDEQFF. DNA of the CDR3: TGTGCCAGCAGCTTAGGGCTAGCGGGGGGCTGGGGCGATGAGCAGTTCTTC.

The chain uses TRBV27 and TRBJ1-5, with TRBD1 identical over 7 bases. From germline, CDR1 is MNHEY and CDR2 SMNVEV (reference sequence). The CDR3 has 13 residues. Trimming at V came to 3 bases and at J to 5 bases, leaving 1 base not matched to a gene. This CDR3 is CASSFRGHQPQHF. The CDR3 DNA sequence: TGTGCCAGCAGTTTTAGGGGGCATCAGCCCCAGCATTTT.

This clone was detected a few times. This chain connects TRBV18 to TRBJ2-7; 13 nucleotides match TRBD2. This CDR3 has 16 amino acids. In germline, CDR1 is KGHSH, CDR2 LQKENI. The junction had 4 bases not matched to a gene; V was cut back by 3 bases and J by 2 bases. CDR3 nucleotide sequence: TGTGCCAGCTCACCTCCTGGGACTAGCGGGACCTACGAGCAGTACTTC. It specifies CASSPPGTSGTYEQYF.

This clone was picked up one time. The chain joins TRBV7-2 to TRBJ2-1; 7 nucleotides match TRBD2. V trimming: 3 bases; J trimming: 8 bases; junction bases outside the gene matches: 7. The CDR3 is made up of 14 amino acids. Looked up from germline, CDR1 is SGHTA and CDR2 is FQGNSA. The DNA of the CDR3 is TGTGCCAGCAGCTTCACCGGACTAGTGTATGAGCAGTTCTTC. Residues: CASSFTGLVYEQFF.

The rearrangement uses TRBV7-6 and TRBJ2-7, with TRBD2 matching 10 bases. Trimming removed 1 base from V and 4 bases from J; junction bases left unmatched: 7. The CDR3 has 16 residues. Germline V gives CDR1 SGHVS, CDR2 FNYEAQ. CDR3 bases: TGTGCCAGCAGCTTAGGCCTAGCGGGAGTCCTTTACGAGCAGTACTTC. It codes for CASSLGLAGVLYEQYF.

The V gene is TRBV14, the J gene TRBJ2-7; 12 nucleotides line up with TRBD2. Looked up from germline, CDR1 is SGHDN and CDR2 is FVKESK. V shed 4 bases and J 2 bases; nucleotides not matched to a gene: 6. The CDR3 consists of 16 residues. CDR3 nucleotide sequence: TGTGCCAGCAGCCCTGGGACTAGCGGGCCTACCTACGAGCAGTACTTC. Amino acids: CASSPGTSGPTYEQYF.

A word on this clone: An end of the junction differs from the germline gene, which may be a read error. The CDR3: CASSLGPREGPF. The CDR3 DNA follows: TGTGCCAGCAGCCTAGGGCCGCGGGAGGGCCCTTTT. The rearrangement links TRBV7-9 to TRBJ2-3; 9 bases fit TRBD2. Germline lookup yields CDR1 SEHNR and CDR2 FQNEAQ (reference sequence). This CDR3 spans 12 amino acids.

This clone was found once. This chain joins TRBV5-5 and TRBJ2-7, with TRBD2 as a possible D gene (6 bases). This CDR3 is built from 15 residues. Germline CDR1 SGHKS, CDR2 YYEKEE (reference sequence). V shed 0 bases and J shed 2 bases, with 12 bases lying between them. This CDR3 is CASSLASGVPYEQYF. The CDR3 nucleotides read TGTGCCAGCAGCTTGGCATCGGGGGTCCCCTACGAGCAGTACTTC.